A single sample is the source of the 31 T cell receptor beta chains below, sequenced in a study of early T cells in non-severe SARS-CoV-2 infection. TCRdb re-analysed the 5' RACE reads in MiXCR, keeping a single row per CDR3 protein. This sample yields fewer than 110,000 distinct CDR3 sequences, of which over 8.5% are seen a single time; roughly 7.1% belongs to the top ten. The sequenced material came from whole blood. Source of these receptors: an adult who was a healthcare worker with PCR-confirmed SARS-CoV-2 infection or an uninfected control (not recorded which).

This clonotype has ten or more counts. This chain uses TRBV10-3 with TRBJ2-3; no clear D gene. Trimming took 11 bases from V and 6 from J, leaving 18 bases between them. Germline CDR1 ENHRY, CDR2 SYGVKD. This CDR3 region has 13 residues. The CDR3 coding sequence is TGTGCCTGTCAAAGGACCGACTTGGATACGCAGTATTTT. Translating gives CACQRTDLDTQYF.

This clonotype has a count of ten or more. The chain carries TRBV19 and TRBJ2-1; D is uncertain. V dropped 4 bases and J dropped 0 bases, with 7 bases sitting between them. The V gene's germline CDR1 is LNHDA and CDR2 SQIVND (reference sequence). This CDR3 has 14 residues. The CDR3 sequence: CASSTSSSYNEQFF. The CDR3, as DNA: TGTGCCAGTAGTACAAGTAGCTCCTACAATGAGCAGTTCTTC. The full variable domain, rest sourced from reference TRBV19 and TRBJ2-1, is DGGITQSPKYLFRKEGQNVTLSCEQNLNHDAMYWYRQDPGQGLRLIYYSQIVNDFQKGDIAEGYSVSREKKESFPLTVTSAQKNPTAFYLCASSTSSSYNEQFFGPGTRLTVL.

The J gene is TRBJ2-1, the V gene TRBV2; D may be TRBD1 (5 bases). Germline-derived CDR1 and CDR2 are SNHLY and FYNNEI. The CDR3 runs to 14 residues. V shed 8 bases and J shed 0 bases, with 11 bases lying between them. The CDR3 reads CASGASSSYNEQFF. In nucleotides, the CDR3 is TGTGCCAGCGGGGCGTCAAGCTCCTACAATGAGCAGTTCTTC.

At least ten counts were recorded for this clonotype. CDR3 nucleotides: TGTGCCAGCAGCTTATCGGGAGGGGATGAGCAGTTCTTC. Amino acid sequence: CASSLSGGDEQFF. The gene calls are TRBV7-2 and TRBJ2-1, with 8 bases fitting TRBD2. This CDR3 contains 13 residues. V was clipped by 2 bases and J by 8 bases; unmatched bases: 2. Germline V CDR1 and CDR2: SGHTA, FQGNSA.

This clonotype appeared a few times. The J gene is TRBJ2-7, the V gene TRBV5-1, with D possibly being TRBD2 (6 bases). The CDR3 runs to 15 residues. V dropped 3 bases and J dropped 0 bases, with 13 bases sitting between them. Germline-derived CDR1 and CDR2 are SGHRS and YFSETQ. The CDR3, as DNA: TGCGCCAGCAGCTGGGGCGGGACCGGCTCCTACGAGCAGTACTTC. It codes for CASSWGGTGSYEQYF.

This clonotype was seen at least ten times. The V call is TRBV6-5, the J call TRBJ1-2; D gene unclear. This CDR3 region has 13 residues. V was clipped by 6 bases and J by 0 bases, with 8 bases between them. Germline values: CDR1 MNHEY, CDR2 SVGAGI. The CDR3 region is CASRLGSNYGYTF. CDR3 DNA: TGTGCCAGCAGGCTCGGGTCTAACTATGGCTACACCTTC.

This chain uses TRBV12-3 or TRBV12-4 with TRBJ2-2, with D maybe TRBD2 (5 bases). CDR3 size: 13 residues. V was clipped by 7 bases and J by 6 bases, with 12 bases between them. The CDR3 coding sequence is TGTGCCAGCATCGGCGGGCAGGCCGGGGAGCTGTTTTTT. Translated, it gives CASIGGQAGELFF.

The genes are TRBV29-1 and TRBJ2-3; perhaps TRBD1 as D (5 bases). V lost 3 bases and J 3 bases, leaving 7 bases between the germline ends. Germline CDR1 and CDR2: SQVTM and ANQGSEA. CDR3 size: 12 residues. CDR3 in amino acids: CSVDAGTDTQYF. The CDR3 nucleotides read TGCAGCGTTGACGCAGGGACAGATACGCAGTATTTT.

In its sample, this clonotype was seen many times. The V gene is TRBV6-5, the J gene TRBJ1-6, with 8 bases matching TRBD1. V shed 5 bases and J 10 bases; nucleotides not matched to a gene: 7. CDR3 length equals 14 residues. The V gene's germline CDR1 is MNHEY and CDR2 SVGAGI. The DNA for the CDR3 is TGTGCCAGCAGTCTTCAGGGGGCAAACTCACCCCTCCACTTT. It yields the protein CASSLQGANSPLHF.

Ten or more counts support this clonotype. This sequence joins TRBV6-6 and TRBJ1-2, with a weak D call TRBD1 (6 bases). V lost 6 bases and J lost 8, with 16 bases in between. This CDR3 comprises 13 residues. Germline loops: CDR1 MNHNY, CDR2 SVGAGI (reference sequence). Written as DNA, the CDR3 is TGTGCCAGCAGCCCTGAGGGGGATCAAGGCTACACCTTC. This codes for CASSPEGDQGYTF.

The gene calls are TRBV6-4 and TRBJ2-3; D gene uncertain. The length of the CDR3 is 16 residues. Germline lookup yields CDR1 MRHNA and CDR2 SNTAGT. V was shortened by 2 bases and J by 4 bases, with 16 bases between the two germline ends. The CDR3 DNA follows: TGTGCCAGCAGTGACCATGGCAGCTCCTCCGCAGATACGCAGTATTTT. Protein: CASSDHGSSSADTQYF.

Points on this clonotype: A read error may explain this, as a much larger clone is one base away. The chain uses TRBV20-1 and TRBJ2-3, with 13 bases lining up with TRBD2. The CDR3 runs to 16 residues. Germline CDR1 is DFQATT and CDR2 is SNEGSKA (reference sequence). The CDR3, as DNA: TGCAATGCTAGCGGACTAGCGGGAGCAATGGCAGATACGCAGTATTTT. Encoded protein: CNASGLAGAMADTQYF.

This clonotype showed up just a few times. The chain uses TRBV6-1 and TRBJ1-2; D possibly corresponds to TRBD1 (6 bases). The CDR3 runs 12 residues. Trimming stripped 8 bases from V and 2 bases from J, with 9 bases between. In germline, CDR1 is MNHNS, CDR2 SASEGT. CDR3 nucleotides: TGTGCCAGCGGGGGGGCGAACTATGGCTACACCTTC. Its protein is CASGGANYGYTF.

This clonotype was seen more than once but under ten times. The J gene is TRBJ2-7, the V gene TRBV7-2, with TRBD2 matching 7 bases. V dropped 3 bases and J dropped 0; count of bases not matched to a gene: 5. Germline loops: CDR1 SGHTA, CDR2 FQGNSA. This CDR3 contains 15 residues. CDR3 coding DNA: TGTGCCAGCAGCTTTGCGGGGGTCTCCTCCTACGAGCAGTACTTC. Amino acids: CASSFAGVSSYEQYF.

V gene TRBV5-1 combines with J gene TRBJ1-1, with D perhaps matching TRBD1 (6 bases). Germline V gene sequence: CDR1 SGHRS, CDR2 YFSETQ. V lost 4 bases and J lost 4, with 11 bases in between. There are 13 residues in the CDR3. This chain's CDR3 is CASSPEGGTEAFF. The CDR3 DNA reads as TGCGCCAGCAGCCCCGAGGGGGGCACTGAAGCTTTCTTT.

This clonotype occurred many times. The chain carries TRBV6-6 and TRBJ1-6; a weak D match, TRBD1 (5 bases). There are 14 residues in the CDR3. Germline CDR1 MNHNY, CDR2 SVGAGI (reference sequence). The V end was cut by 0 bases, the J end by 10 bases, with 10 bases between. The CDR3 protein is CASSYSLRDSPLHF. The CDR3 bases are TGTGCCAGCAGTTACTCGTTGCGGGACTCACCCCTCCACTTT.

This clonotype was counted ten times or more. The gene calls are TRBV12-3 or TRBV12-4 and TRBJ2-4, with 9 nucleotides matching TRBD1. The CDR3 spans 14 residues. V shed 7 bases and J 6 bases; nucleotides not matched to a gene: 7. CDR3 loop: CASTEGQGPNIQYF. DNA of the CDR3: TGTGCCAGCACTGAGGGACAGGGCCCAAACATTCAGTACTTC.

The sample holds many counts of this clonotype. The V and J genes are TRBV12-3 or TRBV12-4 and TRBJ1-2; weak D call: TRBD1 (5 bases). Trimming removed 1 base at V and 2 bases at J, with 11 bases between. The CDR3 has 15 amino acids. The chain's CDR3 is CASSLGGVRNYGYTF. Here the CDR3 DNA reads TGTGCCAGCAGTTTAGGGGGGGTGCGGAACTATGGCTACACCTTC.

The chain combines TRBV5-4 with TRBJ2-1, with TRBD2 matching over 11 bases. V gave up 4 bases and J gave up 5 bases; unmatched junction bases: 11. The V gene's germline CDR1 is SGHNT and CDR2 YYREEE (reference sequence). This CDR3 comprises 17 residues. CDR3 loop: CASSPTLLAGGDNEQFF. The DNA of the CDR3 is TGTGCCAGCAGCCCAACCCTGCTAGCGGGAGGTGACAATGAGCAGTTCTTC.

The V gene is TRBV19, the J gene TRBJ2-1; D uncertain. The CDR3 runs to 15 residues. The germline V and J ends were trimmed by 0 bases and 0 bases, with 6 bases remaining between them. Germline assignment: CDR1 LNHDA and CDR2 SQIVND (reference sequence). The chain's CDR3 is CASSIEDGSYNEQFF. The DNA of the CDR3 is TGTGCCAGTAGTATAGAAGACGGCTCCTACAATGAGCAGTTCTTC.

A note on this clonotype: This clone may be a read error of a much larger clone one base away. The rearrangement uses TRBV7-9 and TRBJ1-5, with 9 bases lining up with TRBD1. Germline V gene data show CDR1 as SEHNR and CDR2 as FQNEAQ (reference sequence). CDR3 length equals 14 residues. The V and J ends lost 4 bases and 7 bases, in that order; junction bases with no gene match: 5. CDR3 sequence reads: CASSSGQGSQPQHF. The CDR3 DNA follows: TGTGCCAGCAGCTCGGGACAGGGTAGCCAGCCCCAGCATTTT. The complete variable domain, with remaining parts taken from reference TRBV7-9 and TRBJ1-5, reads DTGVSQNPRHKITKRGQNVTFRCDPISEHNRLYWYRQTLGQGPEFLTYFQNEAQLEKSRLLSDRFSAERPKGSFSTLEIQRTEQGDSAMYLCASSSGQGSQPQHFGDGTRLSIL.

This clonotype was found a few times. CDR3 protein: CATGVGSFLSEQFF. In nucleotides, the CDR3 is TGTGCCACGGGCGTTGGTAGTTTCCTTAGTGAGCAGTTCTTC. The V and J genes are TRBV2 and TRBJ2-1; D call uncertain. The V gene lost 10 bases and the J gene lost 9 bases, with 22 bases spanning the gap. The germline gives CDR1 SNHLY, CDR2 FYNNEI. The CDR3 covers 14 residues.

A few counts support this clonotype. The chain employs TRBV5-1 and TRBJ2-7; a weak D match, TRBD1 (5 bases). CDR1 is SGHRS and CDR2 is YFSETQ in the germline V gene. With 3 bases removed from V and 3 bases from J, the gap between germline ends came to 7 bases. The CDR3 covers 12 residues. The CDR3 DNA sequence: TGCGCCAGCAGCTATCAGGGCTACGAGCAGTACTTC. This translates into CASSYQGYEQYF.

This rearrangement joins TRBV7-2 to TRBJ2-3, with 12 bases fitting TRBD2. Germline trimming cut 2 bases from V and 2 bases from J; bases unmatched to any gene: 2. This CDR3 has 16 residues. CDR1 SGHTA and CDR2 FQGNSA come from the germline V gene. The CDR3 is CASSLRTSGATDTQYF. The CDR3 region has the DNA TGTGCCAGCAGCTTAAGGACTAGCGGGGCCACAGATACGCAGTATTTT.

This clonotype was detected ten times or more. The rearrangement links TRBV4-1 to TRBJ2-7; weak D call: TRBD2 (6 bases). The CDR3 extends over 15 amino acids. V was clipped by 4 bases and J by 7 bases, with 20 bases between them. CDR1 is MGHRA, CDR2 YSYEKL, per germline. The CDR3 here is CASSLLYRAAGEQYF. CDR3 DNA sequence: TGCGCCAGCAGCCTCCTTTATAGAGCCGCGGGGGAGCAGTACTTC.

V gene TRBV3-1 combines with J gene TRBJ1-6, with a tentative D call TRBD1 (5 bases). With 3 bases removed from V and 2 bases from J, the gap between germline ends came to 5 bases. The CDR3 totals 14 residues. Germline V gives CDR1 LGHDT, CDR2 YNNKEL (reference sequence). The CDR3 region has the DNA TGTGCCAGCAGCCAGGGGCCCTATAATTCACCCCTCCACTTT. Protein sequence: CASSQGPYNSPLHF.

This chain joins TRBV29-1 and TRBJ1-2, with a possible D match to TRBD1 (5 bases). V lost 7 bases to trimming and J lost 0 bases, with 12 bases between them. The CDR3 has 13 amino acids. Looked up from germline, CDR1 is SQVTM and CDR2 is ANQGSEA. CDR3 in amino acids: CSARGDPNYGYTF. The CDR3 DNA is TGCAGCGCGCGGGGCGACCCTAACTATGGCTACACCTTC. Using reference TRBV29-1 and TRBJ1-2 for the parts outside the CDR3, the full variable domain is SAVISQKPSRDICQRGTSLTIQCQVDSQVTMMFWYRQQPGQSLTLIATANQGSEATYESGFVIDKFPISRPNLTFSTLTVSNMSPEDSSIYLCSARGDPNYGYTFGSGTRLTVV.

This clonotype was seen repeatedly, ten times or more. The chain couples TRBV27 to TRBJ2-7; D ambiguous. CDR3 size: 14 residues. Trimming pared 3 bases from V and 6 bases from J, leaving 15 bases between. CDR1 and CDR2 from the germline V gene are MNHEY and SMNVEV (reference sequence). In DNA, the CDR3 is TGTGCCAGCAGTTTCCTGTCCCTGGGAAGCGAGCAGTACTTC. This codes for CASSFLSLGSEQYF.

This clonotype was observed many times. The V call is TRBV12-3 or TRBV12-4, the J call TRBJ2-7; D gene unclear. The CDR3 extends over 12 amino acids. Trimming stripped 5 bases from V and 4 bases from J, with 9 bases between. CDR3 DNA sequence: TGTGCCAGCAGTCACCAAGTGTACGAGCAGTACTTC. Translation: CASSHQVYEQYF.

The sample holds a few counts of this clonotype. Germline and junction disagree at one end, which may indicate a read error. The chain has TRBV30 and TRBJ2-1; no firm D call. CDR3 length: 13 amino acids. The V gene's germline CDR1 is GTSNPN and CDR2 SVGIG (reference sequence). CDR3 sequence reads: CAWSVLSNNEQFF. In nucleotides, the CDR3 is TGTGCCTGGAGTGTACTCTCCAACAATGAGCAGTTCTTC.

This clonotype was seen many times. V and J are TRBV11-2 and TRBJ2-5, with 7 nucleotides matching TRBD1. Trimming at V came to 5 bases and at J to 2 bases, leaving 2 bases not matched to a gene. Germline CDR1 SGHAT, CDR2 FQNNGV. The CDR3 runs to 13 residues. Here the CDR3 DNA reads TGTGCCAGCAGCCGACAGGGACAAGAGACCCAGTACTTC. It encodes CASSRQGQETQYF.